This TCR beta chain is from a study of shared clonotypes between healthy human individuals. Looking at the study overall: Those who served as donors were a couple of women and a few men between the ages of 18 and 49.

A remark on this clone: What it recognizes is unknown.

At the deep level, the assay was run. Assay: immunoSEQ multiplex PCR; the TCRdb copy retains only in-frame clones and omits some. The repertoire holds hundreds of thousands of clones, with 74% as singletons. The germline CDR1 and CDR2 sequences are SQVTM and ANQGSEA. Trimming shortened V by 5 bases and J by 0 bases, and 5 bases separated the two germline ends. The CDR3 is made up of 13 amino acids. Study-wide results and caveats: Donor clonotype sharing was expected to depend on sequencing depth. Non-shared clonotypes had lower generation probabilities than those shared by all four donors.

Material for sequencing was memory CD4+ T cells sorted from blood. Documented subset: CD45RA-negative fraction. The sequence derives from a woman under 40 in good health. V gene TRBV29-1 combines with J gene TRBJ2-6; D ambiguous. The CDR3 reads CSVMVSGANVLTF. CDR3 nucleotide sequence: TGCAGCGTTATGGTCTCTGGGGCCAACGTCCTGACTTTC.